These 27 T cell receptor beta chains came from one sample sequenced in a study of response to subunit inactivated influenza vaccine. One entry per CDR3 protein results from TCRdb running MiXCR on the RT-PCR reads. The table has 650,000 or so distinct CDR3 sequences, around 13% seen once. Sequencing used PBMCs from blood, obtained around two weeks before vaccination. These TCRs come from a man aged 50 to 59 who received an inactivated influenza vaccine.

This clonotype came up a few times. The chain links TRBV20-1 to TRBJ1-4; 7 bases line up with TRBD1. Germline V lookup: CDR1 DFQATT, CDR2 SNEGSKA (reference sequence). The ends lost 7 bases at V and 7 bases at J; junction bases unmatched: 15. The CDR3 covers 15 residues. The CDR3 DNA follows: TGCAGTGTCGAAGGACCGGGACAGACCCCTGAAAAACTGTTTTTT. It is translated as CSVEGPGQTPEKLFF.

This clonotype turned up a few times. The chain couples TRBV19 to TRBJ2-1, with 9 bases fitting TRBD1. The germline V gene has CDR1 LNHDA and CDR2 SQIVND (reference sequence). The CDR3 is 15 residues long. The ends lost 5 bases at V and 6 bases at J; junction bases unmatched: 8. The CDR3 region is CASSSPGTGSNEQFF. The CDR3, as DNA: TGTGCCAGTAGTTCCCCCGGGACAGGGTCCAATGAGCAGTTCTTC.

This clonotype has ten or more counts. The rearrangement joins TRBV10-3 to TRBJ2-1; TRBD2 aligns across 12 bases. This CDR3 is built from 16 residues. The junction had 11 bases not matched to a gene; V was cut back by 6 bases and J by 8 bases. Looked up from germline, CDR1 is ENHRY and CDR2 is SYGVKD. The CDR3 DNA is TGTGCCATCAGACCCACAGGACTAGCGGGGTTACATGAGCAGTTCTTC. Protein sequence: CAIRPTGLAGLHEQFF.

This clonotype has only a few counts. The chain is built from TRBV30 and TRBJ2-1, with 13 bases that match TRBD2. Germline CDR1 GTSNPN, CDR2 SVGIG (reference sequence). The length of the CDR3 is 16 residues. V was pared by 1 base and J by 7 bases, with 7 bases of the junction left unmatched. The CDR3 DNA reads as TGTGCCTGGAGTGCACTACTAGCGGGAGGGAAGAATGAGCAGTTCTTC. It translates to CAWSALLAGGKNEQFF.

This clonotype was seen at least ten times. The chain employs TRBV20-1 and TRBJ2-1, with 7 bases matching TRBD2. The CDR3 consists of 15 residues. The ends lost 3 bases at V and 4 bases at J; junction bases unmatched: 9. Germline assignment: CDR1 DFQATT and CDR2 SNEGSKA (reference sequence). DNA of the CDR3: TGCAGTGCTAGTAGACTAGCTCGGTTATACAATGAGCAGTTCTTC. Amino acid sequence: CSASRLARLYNEQFF.

This clonotype has just a few counts. The chain couples TRBV5-6 to TRBJ2-7; either TRBD1 or TRBD2 may supply D (6 bases each). CDR3 length equals 14 residues. CDR1 SGHDT and CDR2 YYEEEE come from the germline V gene. The ends were cut back, 7 bases at V and 6 bases at J, with 20 bases in the middle. CDR3 sequence reads: CASHPGGPRAEQYF. The CDR3 nucleotides read TGTGCCAGCCACCCCGGGGGCCCCCGAGCCGAGCAGTACTTC.

This clonotype was found a few times. The rearrangement links TRBV20-1 to TRBJ2-2; TRBD2 aligns across 8 bases. The V gene's germline CDR1 is DFQATT and CDR2 SNEGSKA (reference sequence). The V gene end was trimmed by 6 bases and the J gene end by 3 bases; junction bases not matched to a gene: 9. This CDR3 is 15 amino acids long. In DNA form, the CDR3 reads TGCAGTGCCGTCTACGGGGGGGGCGACACCGGGGAGCTGTTTTTT. It translates to CSAVYGGGDTGELFF.

This clonotype occurred many times. The chain uses TRBV7-9 and TRBJ1-1; possible D gene TRBD1, 5 bases. V was cut by 3 bases and J by 7 bases, with 6 bases left in between. This CDR3 is built from 11 residues. Germline V gene lookup returns CDR1 SEHNR and CDR2 FQNEAQ (reference sequence). The chain's CDR3 is CASSLGDEAFF. CDR3 nucleotide sequence: TGTGCCAGCAGCTTGGGGGATGAAGCTTTCTTT.

This clonotype was observed a few times. This rearrangement joins TRBV7-8 to TRBJ2-4; D is ambiguous. Germline CDR1 reads SGHVS; CDR2 reads FQNEAQ. This CDR3 region has 16 residues. V was shortened by 0 bases and J by 4 bases, with 13 bases between the two germline ends. The CDR3 spells CASSLALGTRKNIQYF. The CDR3 DNA sequence: TGTGCCAGCAGCTTAGCGTTGGGAACACGAAAAAACATTCAGTACTTC.

The CDR3 coding sequence is TGTGCCAGCAGCCCCCGGACAGTCCGAGGCGAAAAACTGTTTTTT. It yields the protein CASSPRTVRGEKLFF. The rearrangement links TRBV11-2 to TRBJ1-4; D perhaps matches TRBD1 (6 bases). Germline V gene data show CDR1 as SGHAT and CDR2 as FQNNGV. This CDR3 is 15 amino acids long. The V and J ends lost 5 bases and 8 bases respectively, with 18 bases between them. Combining the CDR3 with reference TRBV11-2 and TRBJ1-4 gives the whole variable domain EAGVAQSPRYKIIEKRQSVAFWCNPISGHATLYWYQQILGQGPKLLIQFQNNGVVDDSQLPKDRFSAERLKGVDSTLKIQPAKLEDSAVYLCASSPRTVRGEKLFFGSGTQLSVL.

This clonotype occurred a few times. The chain is built from TRBV5-1 and TRBJ2-7; 7 bases align to TRBD1. CDR1 is SGHRS, CDR2 YFSETQ, per germline. The CDR3 consists of 14 residues. V shed 6 bases, J shed 0 bases, and the junction held 6 bases outside the gene matches. The CDR3 loop reads CASTGQTHSYEQYF. CDR3 coding DNA: TGCGCCAGCACGGGACAGACACACTCCTACGAGCAGTACTTC.

This chain joins TRBV6-2 or TRBV6-3 and TRBJ2-7; 9 bases are a match to TRBD2. This CDR3 region has 14 residues. The germline V gene encodes CDR1 MNHEY and CDR2 SVGEGT. J lost 7 bases, V lost 7 bases, and 11 bases had no gene match. The CDR3 coding sequence is TGTGCCAGCAAGGGTAGCGGGAGACGTCGGGAGCAGTACTTC. Protein product: CASKGSGRRREQYF.

This clonotype was seen more than once but under ten times. Here the CDR3 DNA reads TGTGCCAGCAGCTTACCAAGCTCAAACGAGCAGTACTTC. Encoded protein: CASSLPSSNEQYF. The chain has TRBV7-2 and TRBJ2-7; D unresolved. This CDR3 is built from 13 residues. From germline, CDR1 is SGHTA and CDR2 FQGNSA. V was clipped by 2 bases and J by 5 bases, with 10 bases between them.

Comments on this clonotype: Sequence at one end of the junction differs from germline and may be a read error. The chain employs TRBV11-2 and TRBJ2-5; unclear D gene. This CDR3 has 12 amino acids. Per germline, CDR1 SGHAT and CDR2 FQNNGV. The CDR3 loop is CASSQKGLSLSF. Written as DNA, the CDR3 is TGTGCCAGCAGCCAGAAAGGGCTCAGCCTTTCCTTC. Full variable domain (missing parts from reference TRBV11-2 and TRBJ2-5): EAGVAQSPRYKIIEKRQSVAFWCNPISGHATLYWYQQILGQGPKLLIQFQNNGVVDDSQLPKDRFSAERLKGVDSTLKIQPAKLEDSAVYLCASSQKGLSLSFGPGTRLLVL.

The genes are TRBV2 and TRBJ2-5; D not resolved. CDR1 and CDR2 from the germline V gene are SNHLY and FYNNEI. The CDR3 sequence is 11 residues long. Trimming took off 6 bases at V and 6 bases at J, with 8 bases between the two ends. CDR3 sequence: CASSPTKTQYF. In DNA, the CDR3 is TGTGCCAGCAGCCCCACGAAGACCCAGTACTTC.

The rearrangement joins TRBV28 to TRBJ2-7, with D possibly being TRBD2 (6 bases). CDR3 length: 15 residues. V was shortened by 6 bases and J by 0 bases, with 15 bases between the two germline ends. The V gene's germline CDR1 is MDHEN and CDR2 SYDVKM. The CDR3 loop reads CASSSPGGTSYEQYF. The CDR3 region has the DNA TGTGCCAGCAGCTCCCCTGGCGGGACCTCCTACGAGCAGTACTTC.

Only a few counts were recorded for this clonotype. The rearrangement joins TRBV4-2 to TRBJ2-6, with D perhaps matching TRBD2 (5 bases). CDR3 length: 15 residues. Trimming removed 4 bases at V and 2 bases at J, with 9 bases between. Germline lookup yields CDR1 LGHNA and CDR2 YNFKEQ. In DNA form, the CDR3 reads TGTGCCAGCAGCCCCCGACTACCTGGGGCCAACGTCCTGACTTTC. Translated, it gives CASSPRLPGANVLTF.

CDR3 nucleotide sequence: TGCAGTGCTAGTGAGGGAACGTATGAGCAGTTCTTC. Amino acid sequence: CSASEGTYEQFF. This chain uses TRBV20-1 with TRBJ2-1; maybe TRBD2 (5 bases). Trimming shortened V by 3 bases and J by 8 bases, and 11 bases separated the two germline ends. This CDR3 is built from 12 residues. Germline CDR1 reads DFQATT; CDR2 reads SNEGSKA (reference sequence).

This clonotype was counted many times. The chain has TRBV20-1 and TRBJ2-1; TRBD2 matches at 12 bases. The germline V gene encodes CDR1 DFQATT and CDR2 SNEGSKA (reference sequence). V gave up 2 bases and J gave up 9 bases; unmatched junction bases: 11. The CDR3 spans 16 residues. The CDR3 DNA sequence: TGCAGTGCTAGACAACTAGCGGGAGGCCCAAAGAGTGAGCAGTTCTTC. This codes for CSARQLAGGPKSEQFF.

This chain uses TRBV7-9 with TRBJ2-5; possible D gene TRBD1, 5 bases. Germline loops: CDR1 SEHNR, CDR2 FQNEAQ (reference sequence). This CDR3 contains 13 residues. The V end was cut by 5 bases, the J end by 2 bases, with 9 bases between. This chain's CDR3 is CASSQTGQETQYF. The CDR3 nucleotides are TGTGCCAGCAGCCAAACAGGTCAAGAGACCCAGTACTTC.

The chain combines TRBV7-2 with TRBJ2-5, with 7 bases fitting TRBD2. V was pared by 5 bases and J by 7 bases, with 10 bases of the junction left unmatched. Germline V lookup: CDR1 SGHTA, CDR2 FQGNSA. The CDR3 is 14 residues long. The CDR3 is CASSLGRVLGTQYF. CDR3 in DNA: TGTGCCAGCAGCCTAGGGAGGGTATTGGGGACCCAGTACTTC.

This clonotype was seen more than once but under ten times. V and J are TRBV29-1 and TRBJ1-3, with D uncertain. Germline V gives CDR1 SQVTM, CDR2 ANQGSEA. The length of the CDR3 is 13 residues. V was shortened by 4 bases and J by 4 bases, with 11 bases between the two germline ends. The chain's CDR3 is CSVAVGAGNTIYF. The CDR3 region has the DNA TGCAGCGTTGCCGTCGGAGCCGGAAACACCATATATTTT.

The chain uses TRBV12-3 or TRBV12-4 and TRBJ1-1; TRBD1 matches 7 bases. With 6 bases clipped from V and 8 bases from J, the junction kept 6 bases outside the gene matches. The length of the CDR3 is 12 residues. CDR3 nucleotide sequence: TGTGCCAGCAGGTTAAGGGGGCACGAAGCTTTCTTT. This encodes CASRLRGHEAFF.

This clonotype occurred a few times. The V call is TRBV7-2, the J call TRBJ2-1; 10 bases align to TRBD2. The CDR3 length is 16 residues. Looked up from germline, CDR1 is SGHTA and CDR2 is FQGNSA. The ends lost 4 bases at V and 2 bases at J; junction bases unmatched: 5. The CDR3 DNA sequence: TGTGCCAGCAGCTCCAGCGGGAGGGCCGCCTACAATGAGCAGTTCTTC. Amino acids: CASSSSGRAAYNEQFF.

This clonotype was detected a few times. V gene TRBV7-9 combines with J gene TRBJ2-3; TRBD1 aligns across 9 bases. The germline V gene encodes CDR1 SEHNR and CDR2 FQNEAQ (reference sequence). With V trimmed by 5 bases and J by 4 bases, 7 bases remained unmatched. The CDR3 totals 15 residues. CDR3 nucleotides: TGTGCCAGCAGCCCCGACAGGGGGATAGCAGATACGCAGTATTTT. Protein sequence: CASSPDRGIADTQYF.

This clonotype was seen a few times. The chain is built from TRBV27 and TRBJ2-2, with D possibly called TRBD1 or TRBD2 (5 bases each). V dropped 4 bases and J dropped 2 bases, with 11 bases sitting between them. The CDR3 spans 15 residues. The V gene's germline CDR1 is MNHEY and CDR2 SMNVEV (reference sequence). The CDR3 loop reads CASSSGAGNTGELFF. As DNA, the CDR3 is TGTGCCAGCAGTTCCGGGGCAGGAAACACCGGGGAGCTGTTTTTT.

This sequence joins TRBV4-2 and TRBJ2-1; tentative D call: TRBD2 (6 bases). Germline V lookup: CDR1 LGHNA, CDR2 YNFKEQ. V was trimmed by 4 bases and J by 7 bases, leaving 14 bases between them. CDR3 length equals 14 residues. DNA for the CDR3: TGTGCCAGCAGCCCGGTTGGCGGGGCGAATGAGCAGTTCTTC. This encodes CASSPVGGANEQFF.